This TCR beta chain was captured by sequencing in a study of T cells in Graves' hyperthyroidism and ophthalmopathy. Study observations and caveats: The majority of expanded thyroid clonotypes above 0.001 also appeared in blood.

What was amplified from RNA transcripts were TCR beta CDR3 regions. TCR CDR3 regions were first amplified by RT-PCR with HTBI primers. TCRdb re-derived calls from the multiplex PCR reads in MiXCR, one entry per CDR3 protein. Among 390,000 or so distinct CDR3 sequences, roughly 14% were seen once, and the ten largest hold over 10%. This clonotype was picked up a small number of times. Its antigen is as yet unknown. The CDR3 spans 15 residues. Germline V gives CDR1 SGDLS, CDR2 YYNGEE. V shed 2 bases and J shed 3 bases, with 15 bases lying between them. Patients having uncontrolled infection, another autoimmune disease, pregnancy or lactation were not included.

The sequence was collected from a man younger than 30 with Graves' ophthalmopathy. The sample taken for sequencing was blood. The chain joins TRBV9 to TRBJ2-7; no firm D call. CDR3 nucleotides: TGTGCCAGCAGCGTTGATCCAAAGGGCCGCTACGAGCAGTACTTC. Translation gives CASSVDPKGRYEQYF.